This TCR beta chain appears in the sequencing data of a study of T cell responses to AZD1222 COVID-19 vaccine. This CDR3 is 15 amino acids long. V was shortened by 3 bases and J by 8 bases, with 20 bases between the two germline ends. Germline V gene sequence: CDR1 SGHRS, CDR2 YFSETQ. The assay was immunoSEQ multiplex PCR, and TCRdb's table has in-frame clones only and misses some. The sample gives about 98,000 clones, less than 90% of which show up once; over 15% is in the top ten. The receptor's source is an adult in good health. The J gene is TRBJ1-2, the V gene TRBV5-1; D uncertain. The specimen was peripheral blood, collected on day 0 of AZD1222 vaccination. The CDR3 loop is CASSSEGLLADGYTF. CDR3 in DNA: TGCGCCAGCAGCTCGGAGGGTCTTCTGGCGGACGGCTACACCTTC.